This T cell receptor (beta chain) came from a study of CD8 T cells in Susac syndrome. Random-hexamer reverse transcription was applied to about 0.45 to 1 ug RNA. Amplification of the TCR beta CDR3 was carried out by immunoSEQ multiplex PCR, which spanned a total of 54 Vbeta and 13 Jbeta segments. TCRdb reprocessed the immunoSEQ multiplex PCR reads with MiXCR, giving one entry per CDR3 protein. The profile covers roughly 190,000 distinct CDR3 sequences, with less than 95% appearing a single time and about 0.1% taken by the ten largest. On this clonotype: The antigen remains unidentified.

Study results and caveats: The study recognized that the number of individuals in its TCR sequencing and HLA analysis was relatively small.

CD8+ and CD4+ T cells circulating in blood were sequenced for TCR beta. TEMRA cells underwent FACS enrichment and CD8+ and CD4+ T cells underwent negative isolation. The sequenced material came from CD4+ T cells from PBMCs. The source is a human donor in good health.

CDR3 in DNA: TGTGCCAGCAGTTTCCAGTCCTACGAGCAGTACTTC. This encodes CASSFQSYEQYF. The chain recombines TRBV12-3 or TRBV12-4 with TRBJ2-7; no reliable D call. Trimming left V 3 bases short and J 1 base short, with 4 bases between. This CDR3 contains 12 residues.